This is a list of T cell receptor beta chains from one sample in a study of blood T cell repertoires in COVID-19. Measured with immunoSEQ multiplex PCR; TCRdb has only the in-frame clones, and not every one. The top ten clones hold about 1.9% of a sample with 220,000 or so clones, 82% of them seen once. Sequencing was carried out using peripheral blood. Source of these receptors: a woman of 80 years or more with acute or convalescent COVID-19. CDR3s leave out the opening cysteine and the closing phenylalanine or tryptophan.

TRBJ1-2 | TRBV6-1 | ASSEGPLGYT
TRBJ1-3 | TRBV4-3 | ASSQDSRSGNTIY
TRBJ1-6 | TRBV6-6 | ASSYSSVSPLH
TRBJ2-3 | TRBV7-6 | ASSLISGGLLSTDTQY
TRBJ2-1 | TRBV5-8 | ASSLAGWTSLYEQF
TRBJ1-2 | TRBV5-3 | ARPKGVGYGYT
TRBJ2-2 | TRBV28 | ASTPGHTGELF
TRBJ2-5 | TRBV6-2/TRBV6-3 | ASSYAGSSRETQY
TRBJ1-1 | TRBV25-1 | ASVTGQPNTEAF
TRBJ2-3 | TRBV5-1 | ASSSLAGGRTDTQY
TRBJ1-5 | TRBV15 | ATSWDSRGRRQPQH
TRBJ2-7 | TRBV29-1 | SVAVSSYEQY
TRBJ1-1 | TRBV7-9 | ASSFDVRGGVNTEAF
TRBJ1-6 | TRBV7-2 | ASSLLLINSPLH
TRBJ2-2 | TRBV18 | ASSPVLAGDTGELF
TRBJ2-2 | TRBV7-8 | ASSLLGGGKSGELF
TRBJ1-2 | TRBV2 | AGSRDSYGYT
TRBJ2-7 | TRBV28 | ASSPRGEQY
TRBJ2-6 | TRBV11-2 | ASSSGQRFKTGANVLT
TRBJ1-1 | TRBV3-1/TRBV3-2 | ASSQANKGDTEAF
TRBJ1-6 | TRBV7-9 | ASSPGTSNSPLH
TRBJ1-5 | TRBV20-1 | SASRGSQPQH
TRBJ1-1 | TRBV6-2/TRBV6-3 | ASSYSDKMNTEAF
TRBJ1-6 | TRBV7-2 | ASSPTGTGGFIYNSPLH
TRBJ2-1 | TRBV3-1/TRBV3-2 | ASSQSRSSYNEQF
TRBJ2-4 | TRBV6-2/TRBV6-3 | ASSYRTGGSNIQY
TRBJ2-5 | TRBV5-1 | ASSSRWTDRNLQETQY
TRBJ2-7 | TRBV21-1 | ASRQGISYEQY
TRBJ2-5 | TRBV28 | ASSPSGEGTQY
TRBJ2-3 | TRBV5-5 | ASSLSMTSGGVTSTDTQY